This T cell receptor (beta chain) came from a study of cytomegalovirus exposure and HLA in healthy donors. The table came from immunoSEQ multiplex PCR; TCRdb's copy has only in-frame clones and leaves some out. The sample carries just over 80,000 clones, about 96% recorded once. Sequenced sample: PBMCs. This sequence was found in a woman aged 18-30 years in good health and CMV-seronegative.

CDR3 amino acids: CASSPGVGTPGYGYTF. For the CDR3, the DNA is TGCGCCAGCAGTCCCGGGGTGGGGACACCAGGCTATGGCTACACCTTC. This chain links TRBV5-1 with TRBJ1-2, with TRBD1 as a possible D gene (6 bases). Germline CDR1 reads SGHRS; CDR2 reads YFSETQ. CDR3 length: 16 residues. Trimming left V 5 bases short and J 4 bases short, with 21 bases between.